The TCR beta chain described here comes from a study of T cell changes during pregnancy in multiple sclerosis. This CDR3 contains 14 residues. The V and J ends lost 4 bases and 6 bases, in that order; junction bases with no gene match: 8. Germline V gene sequence: CDR1 SEHNR, CDR2 FQNEAQ (reference sequence). TCRdb's copy holds only in-frame clones and misses some; the assay was immunoSEQ multiplex PCR. The sample contains 49,000 or so clones, almost 95% of which appear only once. The gene calls are TRBV7-9 and TRBJ1-2; 7 bases line up with TRBD1. Source: CD4+ T cells from peripheral blood mononuclear cells, taken in the second trimester of pregnancy. The receptor's source is a female donor in good health, enrolled as a control in a pregnancy study. As DNA, the CDR3 is TGTGCCAGCAGCTCCTCCTCGACAGGGCATGGCTACACCTTC. Translating gives CASSSSSTGHGYTF.